Listed below are T cell receptor beta chains from one sample, sequenced in a study of cytomegalovirus exposure and HLA in healthy donors. Profiling relied on immunoSEQ multiplex PCR, and the TCRdb table lists in-frame clones only, not all of them. The top ten hold approximately 2% of the sample, which has 120,000 or so clones, around three quarters seen once. Sample: PBMCs. Receptors were obtained from a man aged 18 to 29 in good health and CMV-seronegative. CDR3s include the opening cysteine and the closing phenylalanine or tryptophan. D genes are given only for firm matches. A row's size may be missing; if present it is once, few, many or a size class.

. TRBJ1-5 . TRBV6-1 CASSALGQPNQPQHF TGTGCCAGCAGTGCACTAGGACAGCCCAATCAGCCCCAGCATTTT
. TRBJ1-2 . TRBV6-1 CASSEGSRDTYGYTF TGTGCCAGCAGTGAAGGGTCGAGAGATACCTATGGCTACACCTTC
once TRBJ2-1 . TRBV11-3 CASSSHSDNEQFF TGTGCCAGCAGCTCCCATTCGGACAATGAGCAGTTCTTC
. TRBJ2-2 TRBD2 TRBV7-3 CASSSRTSGSIGELFF TGTGCCAGCAGCTCAAGGACTAGCGGGAGTATCGGGGAGCTGTTTTTT
once TRBJ1-5 . TRBV18 CASSPSLGVMAINQPQHF TGTGCCAGCTCACCTTCCCTCGGGGTTATGGCCATCAATCAGCCCCAGCATTTT
. TRBJ2-7 TRBD1 TRBV29-1 CSVDGGTGGNEQYF TGCAGCGTTGACGGGGGGACAGGGGGTAACGAGCAGTACTTC
. TRBJ2-7 . TRBV2 CASSEWAENYEQYF TGTGCCAGCAGTGAATGGGCAGAAAACTACGAGCAGTACTTC
. TRBJ2-3 . TRBV29-1 CSVDYGTDTQYF TGCAGCGTTGACTACGGCACAGATACGCAGTATTTT
. TRBJ2-3 TRBD2 TRBV5-1 CASSPLLAESTDTQYF TGCGCCAGCAGCCCCCTACTAGCGGAAAGCACAGATACGCAGTATTTT
. TRBJ2-3 . TRBV25-1 CASSGTGTDTQYF TGTGCCAGCAGTGGGACTGGCACAGATACGCAGTATTTT
few TRBJ2-2 TRBD1 TRBV4-1 CASSQGGRFGTGNTGELFF TGCGCCAGCAGCCAAGGGGGGAGGTTTGGGACAGGGAACACCGGGGAGCTGTTTTTT
. TRBJ2-1 TRBD2 TRBV27 CASSLSAGVESDQRYNEQFF TGTGCCAGCAGTTTATCGGCGGGGGTGGAGTCGGACCAGAGGTACAATGAGCAGTTCTTC
. TRBJ2-2 . TRBV14 CASSRARGGLNTGELFF TGTGCCAGCAGCCGGGCCCGGGGTGGGCTTAACACCGGGGAGCTGTTTTTT
. TRBJ2-7 . TRBV30 CAWSVRRGGEQYF TGTGCCTGGAGTGTACGTAGAGGTGGGGAGCAGTACTTC
few TRBJ1-5 . TRBV6-5 CASSLTENQPQHF TGTGCCAGCAGCCTTACAGAGAATCAGCCCCAGCATTTT
. TRBJ2-6 . TRBV6-1 CASTQASGANVLTF TGTGCCAGCACCCAGGCCTCTGGGGCCAACGTCCTGACTTTC
. TRBJ2-1 TRBD2 TRBV7-3 CASSLAGGFNEQFF TGTGCCAGCAGTTTAGCGGGAGGGTTTAATGAGCAGTTCTTC
. TRBJ2-1 TRBD2 TRBV18 CASSPPGLAGAQFF TGTGCCAGCTCACCACCGGGACTAGCGGGAGCGCAGTTCTTC
few TRBJ1-2 . TRBV6-5 CASSYNSNYGYTF TGTGCCAGCAGTTACAACAGTAACTATGGCTACACCTTC
. TRBJ2-2 . TRBV10-1 CASSEDRVTGELFF TGCGCCAGCAGTGAAGATCGGGTCACCGGGGAGCTGTTTTTT
. TRBJ2-2 TRBD1 TRBV10-3 CAISDQGQVNTGELFF TGTGCCATCAGTGACCAGGGACAGGTTAACACCGGGGAGCTGTTTTTT
. TRBJ1-5 . TRBV15 CATSRQDSHGPQHF TGTGCCACCAGCAGACAGGACTCCCATGGGCCCCAGCATTTT
. TRBJ2-7 . TRBV6-6 CASSYSAGGTYEQYF TGTGCCAGCAGTTACTCAGCAGGGGGGACCTACGAGCAGTACTTC
. TRBJ1-2 . TRBV11-3 CASSLPTGDQTF TGTGCCAGCAGCTTACCCACCGGGGATCAGACCTTC
. TRBJ1-1 TRBD1 TRBV30 CAWSRPGTVNTEAFF TGTGCCTGGAGTCGGCCCGGGACAGTTAACACTGAAGCTTTCTTT
. TRBJ1-5 . TRBV12-5 CASGLVRPEGNQPQHF TGTGCTAGTGGTTTGGTACGGCCCGAGGGCAATCAGCCCCAGCATTTT
. TRBJ2-7 . TRBV7-2 CASSPRRAGRYEQYF TGTGCCAGCAGCCCCCGCCGGGCAGGGAGGTACGAGCAGTACTTC
. TRBJ2-4 . TRBV7-2 CASSLGRNIQYF TGTGCCAGCAGCTTGGGGCGGAACATTCAGTACTTC
. TRBJ1-1 TRBD1 TRBV29-1 CSAGTGGDTEAFF TGCAGCGCCGGGACAGGGGGCGACACTGAAGCTTTCTTT
. TRBJ2-1 . TRBV9 CASSPLGQIGTYNEQFF TGTGCCAGCAGCCCCTTAGGACAGATCGGTACTTACAATGAGCAGTTCTTC
. TRBJ1-6 . TRBV6-5 CASSYSGGDNSPLHF TGTGCCAGCAGTTACTCGGGGGGGGATAATTCACCCCTCCACTTT
. TRBJ1-1 . TRBV27 CASRPPDVGIPMGMNTEAFF TGTGCCAGCAGACCCCCCGATGTCGGGATCCCTATGGGGATGAACACTGAAGCTTTCTTT
. TRBJ2-1 TRBD2 TRBV11-3 CASSPSGRDEQFF TGTGCCAGCAGCCCCAGCGGGAGAGATGAGCAGTTCTTC
. TRBJ1-1 . TRBV5-1 CASSLYGRGGTAFF TGCGCCAGCAGCTTGTACGGTCGCGGGGGCACAGCTTTCTTT
. TRBJ2-7 TRBD2 TRBV28 CASSSPLAGGLHEQYF TGTGCCAGCAGTTCACCCCTAGCGGGAGGGTTGCACGAGCAGTACTTC
. TRBJ2-1 TRBD1 TRBV10-1 CASSPRQGPNEQFF TGCGCCAGCAGTCCCAGACAGGGCCCCAATGAGCAGTTCTTC
. TRBJ1-1 TRBD1 TRBV7-6 CASSRDRAGITEAFF TGTGCCAGCAGCAGAGACAGGGCAGGGATCACTGAAGCTTTCTTT
. TRBJ1-2 . TRBV7-9 CASSLVLQNNYGYTF TGTGCCAGCAGCTTAGTTTTACAGAATAACTATGGCTACACCTTC
few TRBJ2-7 . TRBV7-9 CASSLGAGRSSHF TGTGCCAGCAGCTTAGGGGCAGGCCGATCTTCGCACTTC
. TRBJ2-7 . TRBV28 CASSPGLTYEQYF TGTGCCAGCTCCCCCGGACTAACCTACGAGCAGTACTTC
. TRBJ2-1 TRBD2 TRBV25-1 CASSVIGTSGSNEQFF TGTGCCAGCAGTGTAATTGGGACTAGCGGGAGTAATGAGCAGTTCTTC
few TRBJ2-1 TRBD1 TRBV11-2 CASSFGDRQYNEQFF TGTGCCAGCAGCTTCGGGGACAGGCAATACAATGAGCAGTTCTTC
. TRBJ1-2 . TRBV19 CASSIPDSYGYTF TGTGCCAGTAGTATACCGGACAGCTATGGCTACACCTTC
few TRBJ1-2 . TRBV6-5 CASSYSRGGRGYTF TGTGCCAGCAGTTACTCGAGAGGGGGTCGTGGCTACACCTTC
. TRBJ2-3 . TRBV6-5 CASSYGQPTDTQYF TGTGCCAGCAGTTACGGACAGCCCACAGATACGCAGTATTTT
. TRBJ1-4 . TRBV4-2 CASSQAFSSEKLFF TGTGCCAGCAGCCAGGCCTTCTCGTCCGAAAAACTGTTTTTT
. TRBJ1-6 . TRBV25-1 CASSTRASPLHF TGTGCCAGCAGTACCAGGGCGTCACCCCTCCACTTT
. TRBJ2-3 TRBD2 TRBV30 CAWSHGRGTDTQYF TGTGCCTGGAGCCACGGGAGGGGAACAGATACGCAGTATTTT
. TRBJ2-1 . TRBV19 CASSIGSSYNEQFF TGTGCCAGTAGTATTGGGAGTTCCTACAATGAGCAGTTCTTC
few TRBJ2-3 . TRBV5-1 CASSLSSRASNTDTQYF TGCGCCAGCAGCTTGTCATCGCGGGCCAGCAACACAGATACGCAGTATTTT